This entry concerns a single T cell receptor beta chain. This entry belongs to a study of blood T cell repertoires in COVID-19. Overall study context: PBMCs, B-cell-depleted T cells, or T cells provided the cDNA or gDNA that made up the material.

Clones were read by immunoSEQ multiplex PCR, and TCRdb kept only the in-frame ones, dropping some. Of about 200,000 clones detected, more than 80% appear once; the ten largest clones hold approximately 8.1%. Trimming removed 0 bases from V and 3 bases from J, with 11 bases in between. This CDR3 is 15 amino acids long. The germline V gene has CDR1 SGHNT and CDR2 YYREEE (reference sequence). The source material was PBMCs or T cells enriched from blood (not recorded which). The source is a woman under 30 who had recovered from COVID-19. The chain joins TRBV5-4 to TRBJ2-3; the D is unclear. The DNA for the CDR3 is TGTGCCAGCAGCTTGGTAGATCGCTCGACAGATACGCAGTATTTT. Translation: CASSLVDRSTDTQYF. Variable domain in full (rest from reference TRBV5-4 and TRBJ2-3): ETGVTQSPTHLIKTRGQQVTLRCSSQSGHNTVSWYQQALGQGPQFIFQYYREEENGRGNFPPRFSGLQFPNYSSELNVNALELDDSALYLCASSLVDRSTDTQYFGPGTRLTVL.